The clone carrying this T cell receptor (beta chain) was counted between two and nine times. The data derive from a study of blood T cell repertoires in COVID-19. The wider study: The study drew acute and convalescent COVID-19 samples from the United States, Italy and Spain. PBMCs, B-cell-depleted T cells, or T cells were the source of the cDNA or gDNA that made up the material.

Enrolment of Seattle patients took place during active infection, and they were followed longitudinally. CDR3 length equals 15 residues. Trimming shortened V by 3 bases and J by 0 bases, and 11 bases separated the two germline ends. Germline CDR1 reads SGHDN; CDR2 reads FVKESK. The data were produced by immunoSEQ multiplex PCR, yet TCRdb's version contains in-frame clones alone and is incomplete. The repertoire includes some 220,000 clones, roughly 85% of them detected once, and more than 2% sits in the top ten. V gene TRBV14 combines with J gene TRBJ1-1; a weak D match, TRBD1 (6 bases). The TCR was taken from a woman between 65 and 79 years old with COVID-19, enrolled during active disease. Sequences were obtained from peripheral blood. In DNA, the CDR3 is TGTGCCAGCAGCCACCCGACAGGCCTGAACACTGAAGCTTTCTTT. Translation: CASSHPTGLNTEAFF.